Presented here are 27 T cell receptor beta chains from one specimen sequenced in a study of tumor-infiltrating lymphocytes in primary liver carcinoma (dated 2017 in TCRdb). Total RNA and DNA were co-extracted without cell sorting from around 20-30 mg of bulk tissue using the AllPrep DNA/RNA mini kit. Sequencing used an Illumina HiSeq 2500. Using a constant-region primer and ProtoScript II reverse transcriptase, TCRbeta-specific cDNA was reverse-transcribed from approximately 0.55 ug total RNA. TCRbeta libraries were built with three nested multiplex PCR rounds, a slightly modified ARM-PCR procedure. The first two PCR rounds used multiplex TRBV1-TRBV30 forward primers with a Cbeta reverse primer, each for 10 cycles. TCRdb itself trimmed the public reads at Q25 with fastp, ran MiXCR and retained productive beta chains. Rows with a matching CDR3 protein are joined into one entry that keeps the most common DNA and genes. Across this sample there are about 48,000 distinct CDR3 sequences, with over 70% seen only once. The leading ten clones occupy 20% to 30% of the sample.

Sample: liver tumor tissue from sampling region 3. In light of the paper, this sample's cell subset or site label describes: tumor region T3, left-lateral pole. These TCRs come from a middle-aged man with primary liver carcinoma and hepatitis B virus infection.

This CDR3 is CASSNSWRKTGYTF. CDR3 bases: TGCGCCAGTAGTAATAGCTGGAGGAAAACTGGCTACACCTTC. The genes are TRBV10-1 and TRBJ1-2; D is unclear. CDR1 and CDR2 (germline): WNHNN, SYGVQD (reference sequence). V lost 9 bases and J 7 bases, leaving 21 bases between the germline ends. CDR3 length equals 14 residues.

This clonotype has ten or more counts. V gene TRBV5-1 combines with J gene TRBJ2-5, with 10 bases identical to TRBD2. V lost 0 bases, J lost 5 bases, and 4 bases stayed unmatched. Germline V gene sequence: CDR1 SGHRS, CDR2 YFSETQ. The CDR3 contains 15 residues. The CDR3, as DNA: TGCGCCAGCAGCTTGGGCGCTAGCGGGAGTGAGACCCAGTACTTC. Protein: CASSLGASGSETQYF. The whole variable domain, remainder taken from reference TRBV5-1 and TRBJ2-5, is KAGVTQTPRYLIKTRGQQVTLSCSPISGHRSVSWYQQTPGQGLQFLFEYFSETQRNKGNFPGRFSGRQFSNSRSEMNVSTLELGDSALYLCASSLGASGSETQYFGPGTRLLVL.

The CDR3 is CASSGSTSGSTDTHYF. In nucleotides, the CDR3 is TGTGCCAGCAGTGGCTCGACTAGCGGGAGCACAGATACCCACTATTTT. V gene TRBV6-4 combines with J gene TRBJ2-3; TRBD2 aligns across 12 bases. CDR1 and CDR2 from the germline V gene are MRHNA and SNTAGT. The CDR3 extends over 16 amino acids. V trimming: 4 bases; J trimming: 15 bases; junction bases outside the gene matches: 17.

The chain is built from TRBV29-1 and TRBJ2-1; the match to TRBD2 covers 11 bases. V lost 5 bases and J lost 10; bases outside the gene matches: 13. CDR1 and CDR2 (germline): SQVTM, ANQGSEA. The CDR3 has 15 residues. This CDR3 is CSVRLLAGGPAEQFF. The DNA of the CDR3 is TGCAGCGTTAGGTTATTAGCGGGAGGGCCAGCGGAGCAGTTCTTC.

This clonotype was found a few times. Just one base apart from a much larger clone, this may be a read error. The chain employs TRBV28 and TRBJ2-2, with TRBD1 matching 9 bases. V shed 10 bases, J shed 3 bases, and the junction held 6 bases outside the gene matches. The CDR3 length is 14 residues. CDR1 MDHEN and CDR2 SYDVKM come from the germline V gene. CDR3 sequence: CATSRTGDTGELFF. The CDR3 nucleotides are TGTGCCACTTCTCGGACAGGGGACACCGGGGAGCTGTTTTTT. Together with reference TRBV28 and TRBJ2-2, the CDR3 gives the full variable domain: DVKVTQSSRYLVKRTGEKVFLECVQDMDHENMFWYRQDPGLGLRLIYFSYDVKMKEKGDIPEGYSVSREKKERFSLILESASTNQTSMYLCATSRTGDTGELFFGEGSRLTVL.

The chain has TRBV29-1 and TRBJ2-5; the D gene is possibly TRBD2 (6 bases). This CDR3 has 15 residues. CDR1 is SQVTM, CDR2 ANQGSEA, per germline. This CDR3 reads CNVVQGGSSRETQYF. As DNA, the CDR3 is TGCAATGTTGTGCAGGGAGGCTCATCTCGAGAGACCCAGTACTTC.

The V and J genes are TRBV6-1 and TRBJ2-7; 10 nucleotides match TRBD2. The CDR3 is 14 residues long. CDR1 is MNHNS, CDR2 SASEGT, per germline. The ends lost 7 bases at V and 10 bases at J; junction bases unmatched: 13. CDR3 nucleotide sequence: TGTGCCAGCACCCCTAGCGGGAGTGAATGCGAACAGTACTTC. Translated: CASTPSGSECEQYF.

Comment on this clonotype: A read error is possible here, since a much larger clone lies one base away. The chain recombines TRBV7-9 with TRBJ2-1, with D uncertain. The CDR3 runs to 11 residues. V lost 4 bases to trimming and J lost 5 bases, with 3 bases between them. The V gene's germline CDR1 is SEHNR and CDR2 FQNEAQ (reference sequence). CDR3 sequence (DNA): TGTGCCAGCAGCTCACACAATGAGCAGTTCTTC. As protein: CASSSHNEQFF.

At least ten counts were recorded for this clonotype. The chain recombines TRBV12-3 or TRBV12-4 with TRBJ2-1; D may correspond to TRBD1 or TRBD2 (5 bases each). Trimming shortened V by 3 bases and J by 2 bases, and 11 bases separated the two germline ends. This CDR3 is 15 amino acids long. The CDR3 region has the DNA TGTGCCAGCAGTTTCCGGGACGCTACCTACAATGAGCAGTTCTTC. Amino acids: CASSFRDATYNEQFF.

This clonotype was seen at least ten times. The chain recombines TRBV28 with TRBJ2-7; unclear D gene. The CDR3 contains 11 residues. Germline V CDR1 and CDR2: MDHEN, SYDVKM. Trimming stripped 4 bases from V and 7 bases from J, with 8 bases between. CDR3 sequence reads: CASSSAVEQYF. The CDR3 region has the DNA TGTGCCAGCAGTTCCGCCGTGGAGCAGTACTTC.

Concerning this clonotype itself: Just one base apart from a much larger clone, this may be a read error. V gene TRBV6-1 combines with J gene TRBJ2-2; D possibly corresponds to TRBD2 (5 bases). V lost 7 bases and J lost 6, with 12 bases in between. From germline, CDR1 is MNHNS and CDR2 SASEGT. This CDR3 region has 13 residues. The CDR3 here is CASNASPAGELFF. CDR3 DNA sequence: TGTGCCAGCAATGCTAGCCCCGCCGGGGAGCTGTTTTTT.

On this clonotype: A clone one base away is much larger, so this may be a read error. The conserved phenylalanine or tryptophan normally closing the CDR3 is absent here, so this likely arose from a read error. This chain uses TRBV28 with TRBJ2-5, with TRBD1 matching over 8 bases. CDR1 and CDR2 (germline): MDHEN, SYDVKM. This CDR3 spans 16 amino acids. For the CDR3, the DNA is TGTGCCAGCAGATTATCAGGGGGCGTGTACCAAGAGACCCAGTACTTA. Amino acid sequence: CASRLSGGVYQETQYL.

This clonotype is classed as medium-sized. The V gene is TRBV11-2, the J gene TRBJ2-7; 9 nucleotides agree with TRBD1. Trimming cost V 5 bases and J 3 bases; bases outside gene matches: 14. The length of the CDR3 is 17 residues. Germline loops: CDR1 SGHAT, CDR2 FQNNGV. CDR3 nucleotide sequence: TGTGCCAGCAGCATCGACCCGCCGGGACAGGGAAGCTACGAGCAGTACTTC. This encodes CASSIDPPGQGSYEQYF.

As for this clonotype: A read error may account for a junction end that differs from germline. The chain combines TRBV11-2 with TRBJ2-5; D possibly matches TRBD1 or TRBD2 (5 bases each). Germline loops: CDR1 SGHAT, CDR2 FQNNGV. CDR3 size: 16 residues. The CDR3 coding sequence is TGTACCAGCAGATCCCGGGGCTTGGCCCACCACGAGACCCAATACTTC. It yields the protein CTSRSRGLAHHETQYF. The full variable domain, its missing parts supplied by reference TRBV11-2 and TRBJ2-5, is EAGVAQSPRYKIIEKRQSVAFWCNPISGHATLYWYQQILGQGPKLLIQFQNNGVVDDSQLPKDRFSAERLKGVDSTLKIQPAKLEDSAVYLCTSRSRGLAHHETQYFGPGTRLLVL.

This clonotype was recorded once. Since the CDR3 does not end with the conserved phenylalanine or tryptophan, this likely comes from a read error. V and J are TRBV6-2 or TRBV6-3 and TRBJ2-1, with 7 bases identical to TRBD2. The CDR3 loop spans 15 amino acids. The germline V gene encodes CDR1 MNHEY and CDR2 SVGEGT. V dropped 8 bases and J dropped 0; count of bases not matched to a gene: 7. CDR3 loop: CASYWGRGSYNEQFI. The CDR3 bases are TGTGCCAGCTACTGGGGGAGGGGCTCCTACAATGAGCAGTTCATC.

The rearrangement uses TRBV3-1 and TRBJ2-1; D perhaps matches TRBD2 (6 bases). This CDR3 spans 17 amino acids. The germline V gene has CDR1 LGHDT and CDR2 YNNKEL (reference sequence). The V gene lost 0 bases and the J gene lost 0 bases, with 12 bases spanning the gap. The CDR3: CASSQDLAFSSYNEQFF. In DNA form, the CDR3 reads TGTGCCAGCAGCCAAGATCTAGCGTTTAGCTCCTACAATGAGCAGTTCTTC.

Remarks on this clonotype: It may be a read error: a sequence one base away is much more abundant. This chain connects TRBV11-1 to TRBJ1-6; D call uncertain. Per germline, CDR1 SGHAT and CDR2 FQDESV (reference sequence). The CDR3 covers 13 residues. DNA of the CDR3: TGTGCTAGCAGCCTGACACTGGTTTCACCCCTCCACTTT. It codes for CASSLTLVSPLHF.

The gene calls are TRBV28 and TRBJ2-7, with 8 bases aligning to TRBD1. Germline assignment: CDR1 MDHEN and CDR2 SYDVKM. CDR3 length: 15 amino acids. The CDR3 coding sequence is TGTGCCAGCAGTCCAATTACAGGGGGATCCTACGAGCAGTATGTC. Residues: CASSPITGGSYEQYV.

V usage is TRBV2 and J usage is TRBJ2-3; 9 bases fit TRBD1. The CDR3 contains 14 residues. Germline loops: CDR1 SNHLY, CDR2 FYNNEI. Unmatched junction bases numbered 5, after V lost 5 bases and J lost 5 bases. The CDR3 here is CASSRQGVEDTQYF. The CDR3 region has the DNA TGTGCCAGCAGTCGACAGGGGGTGGAAGATACGCAGTATTTT.

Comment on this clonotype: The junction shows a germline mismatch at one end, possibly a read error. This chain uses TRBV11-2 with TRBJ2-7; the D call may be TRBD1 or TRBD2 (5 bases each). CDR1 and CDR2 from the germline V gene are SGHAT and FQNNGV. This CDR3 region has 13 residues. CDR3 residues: CASSLLGAKDQYF. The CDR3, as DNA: TGTGCCAGTAGCTTACTCGGGGCGAAAGATCAGTACTTC.

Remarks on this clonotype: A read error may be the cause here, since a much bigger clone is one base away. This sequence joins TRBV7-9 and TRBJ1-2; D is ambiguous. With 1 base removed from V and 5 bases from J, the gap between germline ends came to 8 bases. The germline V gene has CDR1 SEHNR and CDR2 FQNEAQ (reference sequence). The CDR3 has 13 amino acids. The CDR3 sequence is CASSLGRIYGYTF. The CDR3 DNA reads TGTGCCAGCAGCTTAGGGAGGATATATGGCTACACCTTC. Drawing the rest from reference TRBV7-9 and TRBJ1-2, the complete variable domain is DTGVSQNPRHKITKRGQNVTFRCDPISEHNRLYWYRQTLGQGPEFLTYFQNEAQLEKSRLLSDRFSAERPKGSFSTLEIQRTEQGDSAMYLCASSLGRIYGYTFGSGTRLTVV.

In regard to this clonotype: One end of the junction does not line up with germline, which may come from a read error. In DNA, the CDR3 is TGTGCTAGCAGTTACGGCGAGGTGGACACTGAAGCTCTCTTT. This gives the protein CASSYGEVDTEALF. J is TRBJ1-1 and V is TRBV6-5, with a tentative D call TRBD1 (5 bases). CDR1 MNHEY and CDR2 SVGAGI come from the germline V gene. The CDR3 contains 14 residues.

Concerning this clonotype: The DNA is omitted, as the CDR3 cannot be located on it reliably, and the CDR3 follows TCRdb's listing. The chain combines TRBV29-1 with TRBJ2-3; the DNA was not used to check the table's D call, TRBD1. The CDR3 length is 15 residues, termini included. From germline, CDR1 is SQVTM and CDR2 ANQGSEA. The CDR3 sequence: CNVAWAGGIGDTLYF.

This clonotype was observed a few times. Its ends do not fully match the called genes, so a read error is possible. The CDR3, as DNA: TGTGCCAGTAGTTTGGGTCCAGGGGCAGGGCTAGGGGCCTACGAGCAGTACTTC. This gives the protein CASSLGPGAGLGAYEQYF. The V gene is TRBV28, the J gene TRBJ2-7, with TRBD1 as a possible D gene (6 bases). The CDR3 runs 18 residues. The germline CDR1 and CDR2 sequences are MDHEN and SYDVKM.

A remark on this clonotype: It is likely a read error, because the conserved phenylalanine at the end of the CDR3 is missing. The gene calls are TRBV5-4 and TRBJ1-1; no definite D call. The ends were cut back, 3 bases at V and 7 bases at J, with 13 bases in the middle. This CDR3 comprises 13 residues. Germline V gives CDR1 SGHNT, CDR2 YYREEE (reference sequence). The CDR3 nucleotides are TGTGCCAGCAGCTCCCCAGACCGTATTGAAGCTTTCTCT. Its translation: CASSSPDRIEAFS.

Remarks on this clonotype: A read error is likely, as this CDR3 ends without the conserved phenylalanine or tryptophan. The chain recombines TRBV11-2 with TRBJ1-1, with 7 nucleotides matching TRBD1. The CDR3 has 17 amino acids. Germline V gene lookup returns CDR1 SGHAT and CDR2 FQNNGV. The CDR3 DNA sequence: TGTCCCAGCAGCCGAATGGGGGTACAGGGGTTCGGCACTGAAGCTTTCTCT. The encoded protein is CPSSRMGVQGFGTEAFS.

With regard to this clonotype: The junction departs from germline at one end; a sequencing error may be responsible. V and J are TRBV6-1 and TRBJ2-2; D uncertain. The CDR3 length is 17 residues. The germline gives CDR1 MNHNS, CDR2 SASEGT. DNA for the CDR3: TGTACCAGCGACCGGGCCGAGAGCCGGTCGAACACCGGGGAGCTGTTTTTT. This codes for CTSDRAESRSNTGELFF.